This T cell receptor (beta chain) was retrieved from a study of blood T cell repertoires in COVID-19. The data were produced by immunoSEQ multiplex PCR, yet TCRdb's version contains in-frame clones alone and is incomplete. Among about 130,000 clones listed, roughly nine tenths were seen once. The V segment lost 3 bases and the J segment 3 bases; nucleotides outside the gene matches: 7. The CDR3 is 16 amino acids. Germline CDR1 and CDR2: LNHDA and SQIVND (reference sequence). What was sequenced was peripheral blood. This TCR came from a woman in her 70s with COVID-19, enrolled during active disease. V and J are TRBV19 and TRBJ1-5; TRBD1 matches at 8 bases. In DNA form, the CDR3 reads TGTGCCAGTAGTATCCCAAGGACAGGGTACAATCAGCCCCAGCATTTT. This translates into CASSIPRTGYNQPQHF. Together with reference TRBV19 and TRBJ1-5, the CDR3 gives the full variable domain: DGGITQSPKYLFRKEGQNVTLSCEQNLNHDAMYWYRQDPGQGLRLIYYSQIVNDFQKGDIAEGYSVSREKKESFPLTVTSAQKNPTAFYLCASSIPRTGYNQPQHFGDGTRLSIL.